This is a list of T cell receptor beta chains from one sample in a study of cytomegalovirus exposure and HLA in healthy donors. Clones were read by immunoSEQ multiplex PCR, and TCRdb kept only the in-frame ones, dropping some. The sample has tens of thousands of clones, roughly 95% seen once. What was sequenced was PBMCs. The receptors shown here come from a young woman in good health and CMV-seropositive. The CDR3 runs from the conserved cysteine through the conserved F or W. D genes are given only for firm matches. Some rows have no size entry. The others give once, few or many, or a class for an expanded clone.

d_gene	v_gene	j_gene	abundance	CDR3nt	CDR3aa
NA	TRBV2	TRBJ1-5	NA	TGTGCCAGCAGCGAGGGACACAGCAATCAGCCCCAGCATTTT	CASSEGHSNQPQHF
TRBD1	TRBV7-9	TRBJ1-2	NA	TGTGCCAGCAGCTTCCGAGACAGGGTTCACTATGGCTACACCTTC	CASSFRDRVHYGYTF
NA	TRBV5-5	TRBJ2-7	NA	TGTGCCAGCAGCCTAACTAGCACCTACGAGCAGTACTTC	CASSLTSTYEQYF
NA	TRBV29-1	TRBJ2-7	NA	TGCAGCGTTGAATTGGACAGTAAAACAGCCTACGAGCAGTACTTC	CSVELDSKTAYEQYF
TRBD2	TRBV5-1	TRBJ2-5	NA	TGCGCCAGCAGCTCAGGGAGCGGGGGGCAGGCATGGGAGACCCAGTACTTC	CASSSGSGGQAWETQYF
NA	TRBV7-3	TRBJ2-1	NA	TGTGCCAGCAGCTCTTCACAGGGGACTTACAATGAGCAGTTCTTC	CASSSSQGTYNEQFF
TRBD2	TRBV6-4	TRBJ2-7	NA	TGTGCCAGCAGTGCCTCACCGGGGGGAGAGCAGTACTTC	CASSASPGGEQYF
NA	TRBV5-1	TRBJ2-7	NA	TGCGCCAGCAGCTTGGGACATTCCGAGCAGTACTTC	CASSLGHSEQYF
NA	TRBV6-4	TRBJ1-3	NA	TGTGCCAGCAGTAGGACAGCGAGCTCTGGAAACACCATATATTTT	CASSRTASSGNTIYF
TRBD2	TRBV27	TRBJ2-1	NA	TGTGCCAGCAGTTTCAACCCTCAGGGACTAGCGGGAATTCATGCAGCTGAGCAGTTCTTC	CASSFNPQGLAGIHAAEQFF
TRBD1	TRBV7-8	TRBJ1-2	few	TGTGCCAGCAGCTGGGACAGATCTAACTATGGCTACACCTTC	CASSWDRSNYGYTF
NA	TRBV2	TRBJ1-1	NA	TGTGCCACCCTACGAGGTGAAGCTTTCTTT	CATLRGEAFF
TRBD2	TRBV4-3	TRBJ2-7	NA	TGCGCCAGCAGCCAAGATCTTGGACTAGTTGGCGAGCAGTACTTC	CASSQDLGLVGEQYF
TRBD2	TRBV29-1	TRBJ2-3	NA	TGCAGCGTTCGGACTAGCGGGATGTACACAGATACGCAGTATTTT	CSVRTSGMYTDTQYF
TRBD2	TRBV6-5	TRBJ2-7	NA	TGTGCCAGCAGTCGGACTAGCGGGGACTACGAGCAGTACTTC	CASSRTSGDYEQYF
TRBD1	TRBV7-9	TRBJ2-7	NA	TGTGCCAGCAGCAAAGTAGGGGGCCGAAACGAGCAGTACTTC	CASSKVGGRNEQYF
TRBD1	TRBV19	TRBJ2-7	NA	TGTGCCAGTAGTATGACAGGGGGTTCCTACGAGCAGTACTTC	CASSMTGGSYEQYF
NA	TRBV28	TRBJ1-4	NA	TGTGCCAGCAGTTTAGAGGACAAAAAACTGTTTTTT	CASSLEDKKLFF
TRBD2	TRBV7-2	TRBJ2-3	NA	TGTGCCAGCAGCCAAAGAGGCGGGGGACTAGGTCCCTCAGATACGCAGTATTTT	CASSQRGGGLGPSDTQYF
TRBD2	TRBV6-1	TRBJ2-7	NA	TGTGCCACCCAGGGAGGGCCGTACGAGCAGTACTTC	CATQGGPYEQYF
TRBD2	TRBV11-3	TRBJ2-7	NA	TGTGCCAGCAGCATTTGGTCAGCGGGAGACTACGAGCAGTACTTC	CASSIWSAGDYEQYF
TRBD1	TRBV18	TRBJ2-3	NA	TGTGCCAGCTCCCCAAGACAGGGGGTCTGGGCAGATACGCAGTATTTT	CASSPRQGVWADTQYF
TRBD2	TRBV19	TRBJ2-7	NA	TGTGCCAGTAGTATAGCCCTGACTAGCGGGAGCTTCGGTTACTACGAGCAGTACTTC	CASSIALTSGSFGYYEQYF
NA	TRBV5-1	TRBJ1-2	NA	TGCGCCAGCAGAACAACACCCGGGAACTATGGCTACACCTTC	CASRTTPGNYGYTF
NA	TRBV7-8	TRBJ1-1	NA	TGTGCCAGCAGCTTAGGGGCAGGGCCGAACACTGAAGCTTTCTTT	CASSLGAGPNTEAFF
NA	TRBV15	TRBJ2-5	NA	TGTGCCACCAGCAGAGATAGGAGTGTTCAAGAGACCCAGTACTTC	CATSRDRSVQETQYF
NA	TRBV9	TRBJ2-7	NA	TGTGCCAGCAGCGCAGACCAGGGGTACGAGCAGTACTTC	CASSADQGYEQYF
NA	TRBV28	TRBJ1-2	NA	TGTGCCAGCAGTCCCTCCGGGGGAGCTAACTATGGCTACACCTTC	CASSPSGGANYGYTF
NA	TRBV6-1	TRBJ1-1	NA	TGTGCCAGCAGTGTGGGGGGAACTGAAGCTTTCTTT	CASSVGGTEAFF
TRBD1	TRBV11-2	TRBJ2-7	NA	TGTGCCAGCAGCTCTCCGAGACAGGGCTTTTACGAGCAGTACTTC	CASSSPRQGFYEQYF
TRBD2	TRBV27	TRBJ2-1	NA	TGTGCCAGCAGTTTGACTAGCGGGAGTACCGATGAGCAGTTCTTC	CASSLTSGSTDEQFF
NA	TRBV6-5	TRBJ1-3	NA	TGTGCCAGCAGTTATAACAAAAACTCTGGAAACACCATATATTTT	CASSYNKNSGNTIYF
TRBD1	TRBV9	TRBJ1-2	NA	TGTGCCAGCAGCGTGGGGAGCGACAGGGAATGGTTCTATGGCTACACCTTC	CASSVGSDREWFYGYTF
TRBD2	TRBV27	TRBJ2-5	NA	TGTGCCAGCAGTCGACATGGGGGGGAGGCCCAGTACTTC	CASSRHGGEAQYF
TRBD1	TRBV14	TRBJ2-1	NA	TGTGCCAGCAGCCAATGGGGACAGGGAGACGAGCAGTTCTTC	CASSQWGQGDEQFF
NA	TRBV6-1	TRBJ2-5	few	TGTGCCAGCAGGGAAAGACTAGTAAGGGAGACCCAGTACTTC	CASRERLVRETQYF
NA	TRBV7-2	TRBJ2-1	NA	TGTGCCAGCAGCTCCAGGACTACACACAATGAGCAGTTCTTC	CASSSRTTHNEQFF
NA	TRBV4-1	TRBJ2-2	NA	TGCGCCAGCAGCCAAGGTGGGTCGCTAGCAAGCGGGGAGCTGTTTTTT	CASSQGGSLASGELFF
NA	TRBV4-3	TRBJ2-3	NA	TGCGCCAGCAGCCAAGAGGGAGCGGCTACGCAGTATTTT	CASSQEGAATQYF
TRBD2	TRBV9	TRBJ2-2	NA	TGTGCCAGCAGCGCTCCTAGCGGGACTAACACCGGGGAGCTGTTTTTT	CASSAPSGTNTGELFF